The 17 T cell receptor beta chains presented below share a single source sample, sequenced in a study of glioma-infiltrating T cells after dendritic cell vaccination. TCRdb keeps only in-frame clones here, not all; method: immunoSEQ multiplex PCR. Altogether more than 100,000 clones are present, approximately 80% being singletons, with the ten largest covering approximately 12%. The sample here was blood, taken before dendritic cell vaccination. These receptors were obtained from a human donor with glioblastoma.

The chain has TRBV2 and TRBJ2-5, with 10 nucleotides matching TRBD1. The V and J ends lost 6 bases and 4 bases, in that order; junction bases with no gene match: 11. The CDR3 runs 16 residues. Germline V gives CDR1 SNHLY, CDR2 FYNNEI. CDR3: CASRGGPGQGRETQYF. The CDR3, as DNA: TGTGCCAGCAGGGGTGGACCGGGACAGGGGAGAGAGACCCAGTACTTC.

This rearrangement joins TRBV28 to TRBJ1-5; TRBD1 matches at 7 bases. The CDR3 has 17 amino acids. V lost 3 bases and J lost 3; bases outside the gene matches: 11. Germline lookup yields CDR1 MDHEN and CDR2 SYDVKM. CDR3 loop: CASSLYSPGGSNQPQHF. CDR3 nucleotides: TGTGCCAGCAGTTTGTACAGTCCAGGGGGATCCAATCAGCCCCAGCATTTT.

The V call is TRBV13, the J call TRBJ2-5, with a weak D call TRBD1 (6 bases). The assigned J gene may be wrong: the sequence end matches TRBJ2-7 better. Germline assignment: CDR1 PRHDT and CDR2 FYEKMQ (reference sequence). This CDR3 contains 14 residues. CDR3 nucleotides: TGTGCCAGCAGCTTCAAGGGGGTTTCCTACGAGCAGTACTTC. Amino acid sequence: CASSFKGVSYEQYF.

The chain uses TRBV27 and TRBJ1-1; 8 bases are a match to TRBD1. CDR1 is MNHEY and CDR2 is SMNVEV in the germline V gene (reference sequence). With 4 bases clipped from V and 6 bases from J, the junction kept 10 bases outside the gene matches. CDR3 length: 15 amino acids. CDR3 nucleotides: TGTGCCAGCAGTTCCGCCAGGGGGCTTGGGTCTGAAGCTTTCTTT. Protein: CASSSARGLGSEAFF.

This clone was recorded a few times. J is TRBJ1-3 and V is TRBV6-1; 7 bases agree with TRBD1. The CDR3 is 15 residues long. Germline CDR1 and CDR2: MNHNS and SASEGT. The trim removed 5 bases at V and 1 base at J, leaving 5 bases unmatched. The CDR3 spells CASSPTGESGNTIYF. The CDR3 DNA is TGTGCCAGCAGTCCTACAGGGGAGTCTGGAAACACCATATATTTT.

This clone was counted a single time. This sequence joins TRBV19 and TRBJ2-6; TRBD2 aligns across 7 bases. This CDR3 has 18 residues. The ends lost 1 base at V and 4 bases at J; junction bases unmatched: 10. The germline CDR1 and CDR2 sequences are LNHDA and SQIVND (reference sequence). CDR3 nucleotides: TGTGCCAGTAGTATAGTATCAGGAGGGGAGGGCGGGGCCAACGTCCTGACTTTC. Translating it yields CASSIVSGGEGGANVLTF.

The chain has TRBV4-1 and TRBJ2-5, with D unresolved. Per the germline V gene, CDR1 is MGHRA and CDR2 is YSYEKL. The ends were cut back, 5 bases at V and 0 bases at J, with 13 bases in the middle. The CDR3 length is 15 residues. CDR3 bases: TGCGCCAGCAGCTTAAACTACGACTACCAAGAGACCCAGTACTTC. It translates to CASSLNYDYQETQYF.

For the CDR3, the DNA is TGTGCCAGCCTCCTGCTCGGGACAGGGCAAGAGACCCAGTACTTC. Protein: CASLLLGTGQETQYF. The rearrangement links TRBV7-8 to TRBJ2-5; 9 nucleotides match TRBD1. This CDR3 comprises 15 residues. Germline values: CDR1 SGHVS, CDR2 FQNEAQ. The V and J ends lost 8 bases and 2 bases, in that order; junction bases with no gene match: 9.

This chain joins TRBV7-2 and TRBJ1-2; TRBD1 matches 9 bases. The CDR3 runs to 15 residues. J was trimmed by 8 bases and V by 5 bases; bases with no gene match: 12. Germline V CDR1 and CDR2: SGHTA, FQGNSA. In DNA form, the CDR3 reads TGTGCCAGCAGCCCGATCGGGACAGGGATAGAGGGCTACACCTTC. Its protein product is CASSPIGTGIEGYTF.

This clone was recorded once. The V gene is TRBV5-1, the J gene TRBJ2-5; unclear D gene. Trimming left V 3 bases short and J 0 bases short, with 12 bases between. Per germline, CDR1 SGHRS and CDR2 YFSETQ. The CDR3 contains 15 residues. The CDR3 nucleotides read TGCGCCAGCAGCTGGAAGACAAGATACCAAGAGACCCAGTACTTC. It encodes CASSWKTRYQETQYF.

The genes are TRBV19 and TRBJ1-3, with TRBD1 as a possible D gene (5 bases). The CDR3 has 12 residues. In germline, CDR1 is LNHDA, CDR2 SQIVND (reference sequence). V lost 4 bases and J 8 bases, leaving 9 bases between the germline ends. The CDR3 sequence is CASSSRVDTIYF. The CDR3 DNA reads TGTGCCAGTAGTAGCAGGGTAGACACCATATATTTT.

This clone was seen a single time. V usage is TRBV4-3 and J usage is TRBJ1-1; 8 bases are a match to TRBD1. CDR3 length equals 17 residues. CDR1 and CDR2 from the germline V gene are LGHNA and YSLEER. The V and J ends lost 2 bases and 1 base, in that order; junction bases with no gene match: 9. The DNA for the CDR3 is TGCGCCAGCAGCCAACGGCATACCGGGACAGGGAACACTGAAGCTTTCTTT. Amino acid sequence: CASSQRHTGTGNTEAFF.

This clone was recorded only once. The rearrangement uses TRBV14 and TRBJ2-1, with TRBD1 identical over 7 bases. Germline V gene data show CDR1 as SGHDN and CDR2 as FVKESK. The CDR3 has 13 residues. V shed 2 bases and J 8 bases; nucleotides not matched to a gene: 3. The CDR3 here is CASSQIGGDEQFF. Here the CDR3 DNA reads TGTGCCAGCAGCCAAATAGGGGGCGATGAGCAGTTCTTC.

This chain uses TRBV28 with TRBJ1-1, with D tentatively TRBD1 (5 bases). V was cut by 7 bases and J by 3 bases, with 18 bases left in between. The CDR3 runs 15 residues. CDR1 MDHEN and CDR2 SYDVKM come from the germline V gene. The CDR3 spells CASTIPDGQDTEAFF. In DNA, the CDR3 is TGTGCCAGCACCATCCCCGATGGACAAGACACTGAAGCTTTCTTT.

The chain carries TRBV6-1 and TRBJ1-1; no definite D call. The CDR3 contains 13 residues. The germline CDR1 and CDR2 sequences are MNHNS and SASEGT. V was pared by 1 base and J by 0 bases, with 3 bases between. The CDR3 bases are TGTGCCAGCAGTGAAGTCATGAACACTGAAGCTTTCTTT. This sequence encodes CASSEVMNTEAFF.

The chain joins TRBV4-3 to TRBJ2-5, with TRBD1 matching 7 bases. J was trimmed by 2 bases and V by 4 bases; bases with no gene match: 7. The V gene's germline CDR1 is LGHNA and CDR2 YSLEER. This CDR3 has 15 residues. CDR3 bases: TGCGCCAGCAGCCTAGGGACAGTAGATCAAGAGACCCAGTACTTC. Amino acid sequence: CASSLGTVDQETQYF.

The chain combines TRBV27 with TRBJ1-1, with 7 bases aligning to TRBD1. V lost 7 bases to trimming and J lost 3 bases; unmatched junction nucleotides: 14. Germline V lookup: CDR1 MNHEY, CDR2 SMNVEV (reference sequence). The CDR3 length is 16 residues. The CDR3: CASKKITGTVDTEAFF. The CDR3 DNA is TGTGCCAGCAAAAAAATAACCGGGACAGTAGACACTGAAGCTTTCTTT.